This TCR beta chain was sequenced during a study of blood T cell repertoires in COVID-19. Across the study: Sample material is recorded as cDNA or gDNA derived from T cells, B-cell-depleted T cells, or PBMCs.

This CDR3 is built from 13 residues. V was shortened by 1 base and J by 8 bases, with 11 bases between the two germline ends. Germline CDR1 is SGHTA and CDR2 is FQGNSA. In Seattle, patients joined the study during active infection and were tracked longitudinally. Original methodology: From reference gene primer amplification, estimates of nucleated cell counts were derived. Libraries were prepared by immunoSEQ multiplex PCR; TCRdb keeps only in-frame clonotypes and omits some of them. Clone size and V and J calls were adopted from that table, with D and trimming inferred from the DNA. The profile shows about 160,000 clones, around nine tenths of them singletons.

The clonotype originates from a woman in her seventies with COVID-19, enrolled during active disease. V and J are TRBV7-2 and TRBJ1-1; no reliable D call. The material sequenced was peripheral blood. The CDR3 nucleotides are TGTGCCAGCAGCTTAGTCTTCGGCGGAGAAGCTTTCTTT. It codes for CASSLVFGGEAFF.